These T cell receptor beta chains were read from a single sample in a study of metastatic and nonmetastatic thyroid tumors. TCRdb redid the clone calls on the PCR reads using MiXCR. The sample consists of tens of thousands of clones, about 15% of them appearing once. Sequenced: blood. These receptors were collected from a female donor with papillary thyroid cancer or a benign thyroid nodule (not recorded which). Some clones in this sample may be carry-over from other donors' samples. The CDR3 runs from the conserved cysteine through the conserved F or W. Fields, in order: D gene, J gene, clone size, V gene, CDR3 protein, CDR3 DNA. D genes are given only for firm matches. Clone size, where shown, is once, few, many, or a class for clones that have expanded.

>NA|TRBJ2-7|many|TRBV7-2
CASSSSVQWGQLSYEQYF
TGTGCCAGCAGCTCCTCAGTTCAATGGGGGCAACTCTCCTACGAGCAGTACTTC
>NA|TRBJ2-7|many|TRBV7-8
CASSPTVWGEQYF
TGTGCCAGCAGCCCAACTGTCTGGGGCGAGCAGTACTTC
>NA|TRBJ1-1|many|TRBV5-1
CASSLSGENTEAFF
TGCGCCAGCAGCTTGTCTGGGGAGAACACTGAAGCTTTCTTT
>NA|TRBJ2-7|NA|TRBV5-4
CASSLDLFSEQYF
TGTGCCAGCAGCTTGGACCTTTTTAGCGAGCAGTACTTC
>TRBD1|TRBJ1-5|NA|TRBV30
CAWSGQGGWQPQHF
TGTGCCTGGAGTGGACAGGGAGGTTGGCAGCCCCAGCATTTT
>TRBD2|TRBJ2-7|many|TRBV5-1
CASSLGPSGSSYEQYF
TGCGCCAGCAGCTTGGGGCCTAGCGGGAGCTCCTACGAGCAGTACTTC
>TRBD1|TRBJ1-1|many|TRBV10-3
CAIRTGQMSGAFF
TGTGCCATCAGGACAGGGCAAATGTCCGGGGCTTTCTTT
>NA|TRBJ1-1|many|TRBV5-1
CASREIMNTEAFF
TGCGCCAGCCGGGAAATTATGAACACTGAAGCTTTCTTT
>TRBD1|TRBJ2-5|few|TRBV10-3
CAIRKTGLQKTKYF
TGTGCCATCAGGAAGACAGGGCTTCAGAAGACCAAGTACTTC
>NA|TRBJ2-1|many|TRBV20-1
CSARDGRYPYNEQFF
TGCAGTGCTAGAGATGGGAGGTACCCCTACAATGAGCAGTTCTTC
>NA|TRBJ2-2|many|TRBV11-2
CASSLDGGGTGELFF
TGTGCCAGCAGCTTAGATGGGGGAGGTACCGGGGAGCTGTTTTTT
>TRBD2|TRBJ2-7|many|TRBV11-3
CASSLREGPSQFYEQYF
TGTGCCAGCAGCTTAAGGGAGGGACCTTCTCAATTCTACGAGCAGTACTTC
>TRBD1|TRBJ2-5|many|TRBV29-1
CSAAGTVQETQYF
TGCAGCGCTGCCGGGACAGTCCAAGAGACCCAGTACTTC
>TRBD1|TRBJ2-1|NA|TRBV29-1
CSAQSSGTGGRNEQLF
TGCAGCGCCCAAAGTTCCGGGACAGGGGGCAGGAATGAGCAGCTCTTC
>NA|TRBJ2-7|many|TRBV6-2/TRBV6-3
CASSPSLTLRGYEQYF
TGTGCCAGCAGTCCATCACTGACTTTAAGGGGGTACGAGCAGTACTTC
>TRBD1|TRBJ1-4|many|TRBV30
CAWSLGQGDEKLFF
TGTGCCTGGAGTTTGGGACAGGGGGATGAAAAACTGTTTTTT
>NA|TRBJ1-1|NA|TRBV11-2
CASSLMEYEAFF
TGTGCCAGCAGCTTAATGGAGTATGAAGCTTTCTTT
>TRBD2|TRBJ2-1|NA|TRBV6-1
CASRRTSGTDNEHLF
TGTGCCAGCAGACGGACTAGCGGGACGGACAATGAGCATCTCTTC
>TRBD1|TRBJ1-5|many|TRBV19
CASSIEWDRPHDQPQHF
TGTGCCAGTAGTATAGAATGGGACAGGCCACATGATCAGCCCCAGCATTTT
>NA|TRBJ2-5|many|TRBV6-1
CASRGGQETQYF
TGTGCCAGCAGAGGGGGTCAAGAGACCCAGTACTTC
>NA|TRBJ2-7|many|TRBV4-1
CASSQDGGGEQYF
TGCGCCAGCAGCCAAGACGGAGGCGGCGAGCAGTACTTC
>NA|TRBJ1-5|many|TRBV11-2
CASSLPCLRDTLSNQPQHF
TGTGCCAGCAGCCTACCCTGTCTCCGGGACACCCTTAGCAATCAGCCCCAGCATTTT
>TRBD1|TRBJ1-2|many|TRBV5-1
CASSPTGEGGYTF
TGCGCCAGCAGCCCTACAGGGGAGGGTGGCTACACCTTC
>TRBD2|TRBJ2-1|many|TRBV5-1
CASSSTSGTYNEQFF
TGCGCCAGCAGCTCGACTAGCGGGACATACAATGAGCAGTTCTTC
>TRBD2|TRBJ2-7|NA|TRBV7-8
CASSRSTCLAGGPYEHYF
TGTGCCAGCAGCCGCTCTACGTGCCTGGCGGGAGGGCCCTACGAGCATTATTTC